The T cell receptor (beta chain) described here comes from a study of cytomegalovirus exposure and HLA in healthy donors. Study results and caveats: In an earlier analysis, about 87% or about 30%: the productive usage of most TCR beta V segments. The listing of 150 or so TCR beta chains classed them as cytomegalovirus-associated.

Turning to this clone: Its antigen remains unknown.

V dropped 0 bases and J dropped 5; count of bases not matched to a gene: 10. From germline, CDR1 is LGHNA and CDR2 YSLEER. This CDR3 comprises 17 residues. 60 Vbeta and 13 Jbeta primers were used in PCR. Authors' analysis steps: Approximately 12 million of the about 80 million unique TCR beta chains counted in a later analysis were shared. Sequencing used immunoSEQ multiplex PCR; TCRdb keeps in-frame clones, though not all of them. Clone size and V and J calls were adopted from that table, with D and trimming inferred from the DNA. The table includes about 110,000 clones, roughly 76% detected once. This receptor was identified in a man in his late teens or twenties in good health and CMV-seronegative. The J gene is TRBJ2-3, the V gene TRBV4-3; 8 bases line up with TRBD1. Sequencing input: PBMCs. The CDR3 region is CASSQDRAGGFKDTQYF. The CDR3, as DNA: TGCGCCAGCAGCCAAGATCGAGCAGGGGGCTTCAAAGATACGCAGTATTTT.